The following is a T cell receptor (delta chain) sequence with its context. For this DNA, TCRdb reports the protein of a much larger clone, which diverges at residue 17, most likely from a read error; the protein presented here is translated directly from the DNA. TCRdb reprocessed the multiplex PCR reads through CATT. Of over 90,000 delta-chain clones listed, roughly 0.98% are singletons. The data were taken from a study of γδ T cells in repeated Plasmodium falciparum infection. The germline V gene has CDR1 GEAIGNYY and CDR2 EKD. The CDR3 extends over 18 amino acids. Gammadelta T cells were flow-sorted from PBMC into Vgamma9/Vdelta2+ and Vdelta2-negative populations for bulk analysis.

The chain uses TRDV2 and TRDJ1, with 8 positions matching TRDD3. Sequencing was carried out using gamma-delta T cells from blood. The receptor comes from a pool of human donors (malaria-infected and uninfected, not separated). CDR3 loop: CACDTVSGYAGYTDKLTF. Written as DNA, the CDR3 is TGTGCCTGTGACACCGTCTCGGGATACGCGGGGTACACCGATAAACTCACCTTT.